This TCR beta chain was obtained from a study of T cells in Graves' hyperthyroidism and ophthalmopathy. About the study: Peripheral blood was taken when the disease was first diagnosed, before any treatment began. Whole-study findings and limits: Clonotypes that were expanded in thyroid above 0.001 mostly appeared in blood too.

In germline, CDR1 is MDHEN, CDR2 SYDVKM. The CDR3 loop spans 15 amino acids. The junction had 10 bases not matched to a gene; V was cut back by 7 bases and J by 9 bases. TCR beta CDR3 regions were amplified from RNA transcripts. The primer set for the first-round RT-PCR of the TCR CDR3 was HTBI. TCRdb ran MiXCR on the multiplex PCR reads and lists one entry per CDR3 protein. The repertoire holds around 620,000 distinct CDR3 sequences, with approximately 15% as singletons. This clonotype was observed a few times. Its antigen is unknown. Uncontrolled infection, other autoimmune disease, pregnancy and lactation each barred patients from inclusion. Clinicians diagnosed patients from clinical symptoms, serum thyroxine and TRAb, thyroid ultrasound and orbital computed tomography.

The specimen was blood. The rearrangement links TRBV28 to TRBJ1-6; 9 nucleotides line up with TRBD1. This receptor was identified in a woman aged 18-29 years with Graves' ophthalmopathy. The CDR3 is CASTNIQGASSPLHF. The CDR3 region has the DNA TGTGCCAGCACCAACATACAGGGGGCAAGTTCACCCCTCCACTTT.